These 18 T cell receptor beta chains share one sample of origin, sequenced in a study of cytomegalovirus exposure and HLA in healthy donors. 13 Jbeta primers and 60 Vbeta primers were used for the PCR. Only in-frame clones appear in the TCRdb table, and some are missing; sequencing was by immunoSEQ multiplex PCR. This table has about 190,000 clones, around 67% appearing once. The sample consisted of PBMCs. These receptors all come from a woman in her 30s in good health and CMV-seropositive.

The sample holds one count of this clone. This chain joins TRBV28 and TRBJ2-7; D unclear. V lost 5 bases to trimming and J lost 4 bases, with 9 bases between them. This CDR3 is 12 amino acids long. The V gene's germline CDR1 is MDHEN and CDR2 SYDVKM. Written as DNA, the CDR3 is TGTGCCAGCAGTGATCTACGGTACGAGCAGTACTTC. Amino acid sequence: CASSDLRYEQYF.

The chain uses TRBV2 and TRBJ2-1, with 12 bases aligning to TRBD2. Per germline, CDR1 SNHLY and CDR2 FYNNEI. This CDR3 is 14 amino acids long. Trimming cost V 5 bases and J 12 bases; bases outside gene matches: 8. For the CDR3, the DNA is TGTGCCAGCAGTTTGGGACTAGCGGGCAGCGGGCAGTTCTTC. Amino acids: CASSLGLAGSGQFF.

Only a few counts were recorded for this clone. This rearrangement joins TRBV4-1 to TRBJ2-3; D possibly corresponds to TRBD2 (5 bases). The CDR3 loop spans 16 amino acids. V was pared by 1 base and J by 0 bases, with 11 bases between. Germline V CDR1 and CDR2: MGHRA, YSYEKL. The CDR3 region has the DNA TGCGCCAGCAGCCAAGGTACTAGTTCAAGCACAGATACGCAGTATTTT. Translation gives CASSQGTSSSTDTQYF.

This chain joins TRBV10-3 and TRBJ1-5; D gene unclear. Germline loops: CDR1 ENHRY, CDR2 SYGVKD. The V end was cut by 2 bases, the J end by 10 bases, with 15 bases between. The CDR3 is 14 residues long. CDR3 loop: CAISEPEYKSPQHF. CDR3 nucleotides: TGTGCCATCAGTGAGCCTGAATACAAATCCCCCCAGCATTTT.

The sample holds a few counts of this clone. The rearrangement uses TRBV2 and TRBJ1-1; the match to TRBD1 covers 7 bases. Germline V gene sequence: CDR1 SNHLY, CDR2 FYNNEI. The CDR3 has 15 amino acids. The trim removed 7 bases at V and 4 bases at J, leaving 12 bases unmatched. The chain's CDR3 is CASMREGALGTEAFF. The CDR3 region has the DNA TGTGCCAGCATGCGGGAGGGGGCCCTGGGCACTGAAGCTTTCTTT. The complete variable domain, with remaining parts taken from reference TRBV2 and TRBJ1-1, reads EPEVTQTPSHQVTQMGQEVILRCVPISNHLYFYWYRQILGQKVEFLVSFYNNEISEKSEIFDDQFSVERPDGSNFTLKIRSTKLEDSAMYFCASMREGALGTEAFFGQGTRLTVV.

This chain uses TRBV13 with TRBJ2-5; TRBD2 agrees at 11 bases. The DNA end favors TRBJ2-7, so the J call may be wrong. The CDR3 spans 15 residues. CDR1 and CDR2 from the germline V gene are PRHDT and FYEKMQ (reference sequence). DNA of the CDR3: TGTGCCAGCAACGCCCCTAGCGGGGGGTCCCACGAGCAGTACTTC. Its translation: CASNAPSGGSHEQYF.

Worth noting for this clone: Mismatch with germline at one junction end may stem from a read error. The chain's CDR3 is CAGSYQGSQPQHF. The CDR3 DNA reads as TGTGCCGGCAGCTACCAGGGGAGTCAGCCCCAGCATTTT. The gene calls are TRBV13 and TRBJ1-5; a weak D match, TRBD1 (6 bases). Germline CDR1 is PRHDT and CDR2 is FYEKMQ (reference sequence). This CDR3 contains 13 residues.

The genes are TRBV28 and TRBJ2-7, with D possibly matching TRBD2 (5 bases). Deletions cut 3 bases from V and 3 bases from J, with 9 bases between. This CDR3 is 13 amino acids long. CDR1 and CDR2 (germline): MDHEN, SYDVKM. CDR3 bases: TGTGCCAGCAGTTTCAGCGGAGACTACGAGCAGTACTTC. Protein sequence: CASSFSGDYEQYF.

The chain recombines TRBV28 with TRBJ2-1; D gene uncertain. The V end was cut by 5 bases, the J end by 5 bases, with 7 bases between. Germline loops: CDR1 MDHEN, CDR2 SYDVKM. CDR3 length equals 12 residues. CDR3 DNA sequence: TGTGCCAGCAGTCCCCCCAACAATGAGCAGTTCTTC. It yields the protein CASSPPNNEQFF.

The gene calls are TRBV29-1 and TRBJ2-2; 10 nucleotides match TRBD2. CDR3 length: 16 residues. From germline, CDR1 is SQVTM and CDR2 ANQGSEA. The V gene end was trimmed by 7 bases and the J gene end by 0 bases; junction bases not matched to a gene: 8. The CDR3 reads CSAGGLAVTNTGELFF. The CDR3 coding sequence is TGCAGCGCCGGAGGACTAGCGGTAACGAACACCGGGGAGCTGTTTTTT.

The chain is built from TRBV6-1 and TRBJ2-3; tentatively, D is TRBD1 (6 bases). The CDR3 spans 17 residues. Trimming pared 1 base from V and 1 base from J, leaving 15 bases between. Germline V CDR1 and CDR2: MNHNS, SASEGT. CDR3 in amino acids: CASSEEDGGHGTDTQYF. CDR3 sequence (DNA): TGTGCCAGCAGTGAAGAAGATGGGGGACATGGCACAGATACGCAGTATTTT.

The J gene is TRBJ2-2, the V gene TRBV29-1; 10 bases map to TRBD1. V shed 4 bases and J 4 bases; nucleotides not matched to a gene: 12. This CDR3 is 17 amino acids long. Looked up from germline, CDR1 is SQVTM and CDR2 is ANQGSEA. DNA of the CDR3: TGCAGCGTTGGAGGATCGACAGGGGGCGAGCGCACCGGGGAGCTGTTTTTT. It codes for CSVGGSTGGERTGELFF.

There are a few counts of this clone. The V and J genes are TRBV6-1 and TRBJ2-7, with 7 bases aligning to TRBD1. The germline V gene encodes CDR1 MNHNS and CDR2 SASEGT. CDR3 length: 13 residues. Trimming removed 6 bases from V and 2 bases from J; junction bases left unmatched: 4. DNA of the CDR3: TGTGCCAGCAGCCGGGACAGACCCTACGAGCAGTACTTC. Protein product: CASSRDRPYEQYF.

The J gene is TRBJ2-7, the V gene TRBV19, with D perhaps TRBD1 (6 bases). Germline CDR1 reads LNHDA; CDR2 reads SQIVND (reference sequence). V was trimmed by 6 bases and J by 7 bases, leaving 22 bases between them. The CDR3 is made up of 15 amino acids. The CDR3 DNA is TGTGCCAGTAGCCGCTACCAGTCAGGGGTCGGGGAGCAGTACTTC. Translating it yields CASSRYQSGVGEQYF.

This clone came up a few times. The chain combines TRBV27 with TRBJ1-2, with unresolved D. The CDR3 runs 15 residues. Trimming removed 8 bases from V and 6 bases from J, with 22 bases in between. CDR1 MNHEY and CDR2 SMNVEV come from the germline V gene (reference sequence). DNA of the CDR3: TGTGCCAGCGGTCCCGTGCGGACTCGGGCCCATGGCTACACCTTC. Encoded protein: CASGPVRTRAHGYTF.

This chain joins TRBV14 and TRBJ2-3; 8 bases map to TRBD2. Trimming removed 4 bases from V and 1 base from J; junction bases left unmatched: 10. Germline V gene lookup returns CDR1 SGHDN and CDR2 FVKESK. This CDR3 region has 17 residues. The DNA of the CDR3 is TGTGCCAGCAGCCTGGAGCGGGAGTGGTCCCGCACAGATACGCAGTATTTT. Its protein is CASSLEREWSRTDTQYF.

In DNA, the CDR3 is TGCGCCAGCAGCTTGGAAAGGCTCCCCTCGGGAGCTTTCTTT. Protein: CASSLERLPSGAFF. J is TRBJ1-1 and V is TRBV5-1; D not resolved. V lost 0 bases and J 10 bases, leaving 16 bases between the germline ends. This CDR3 contains 14 residues. Germline-derived CDR1 and CDR2 are SGHRS and YFSETQ.

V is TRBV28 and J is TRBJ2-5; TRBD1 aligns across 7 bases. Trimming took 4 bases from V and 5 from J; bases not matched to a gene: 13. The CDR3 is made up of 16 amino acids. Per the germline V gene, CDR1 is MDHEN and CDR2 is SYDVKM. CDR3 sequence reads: CASSSPRKGARETQYF. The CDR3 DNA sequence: TGTGCCAGCAGTTCGCCTAGAAAGGGGGCGCGGGAGACCCAGTACTTC.